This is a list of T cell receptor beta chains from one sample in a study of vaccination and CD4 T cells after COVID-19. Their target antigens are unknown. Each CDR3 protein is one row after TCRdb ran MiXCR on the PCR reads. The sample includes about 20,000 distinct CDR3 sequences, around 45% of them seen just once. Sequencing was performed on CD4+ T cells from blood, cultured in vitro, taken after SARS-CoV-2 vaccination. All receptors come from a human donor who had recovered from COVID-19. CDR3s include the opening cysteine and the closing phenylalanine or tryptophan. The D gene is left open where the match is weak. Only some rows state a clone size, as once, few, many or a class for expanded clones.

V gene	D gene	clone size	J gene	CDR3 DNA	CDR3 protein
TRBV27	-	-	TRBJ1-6	TGTGCCAGCAGGAGGGGACGGAATTCACCCCTCCACTTT	CASRRGRNSPLHF
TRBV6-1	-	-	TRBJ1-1	TGTGCCAGCAGCTTGACTGGTCGTGGCACTGAAGCTTTCTTT	CASSLTGRGTEAFF
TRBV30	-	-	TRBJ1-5	TGTGCCTGGAGTCCGGGCGGGGAGAATCAGCCCCAGCATTTT	CAWSPGGENQPQHF
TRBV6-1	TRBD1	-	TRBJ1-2	TGTGCCAGCAGTGGGTTGGGGACAGGGGTTAGTTCGGGGAGTGGCTACACCTTC	CASSGLGTGVSSGSGYTF
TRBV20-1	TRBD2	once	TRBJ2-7	TGCAGTGCTACGAGGGGCGCAGCGGGAGGTGTTAGCTACGAGCAGTACTTC	CSATRGAAGGVSYEQYF
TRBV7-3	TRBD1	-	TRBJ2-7	TGTGCCAGCAGCCCCCAGACAGGGCCGCAGTCCGAGCAGTACTTC	CASSPQTGPQSEQYF
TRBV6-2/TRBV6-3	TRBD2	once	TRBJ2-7	TGTGCCAGCAGACGAGCGGGGAGTAACTACGAGCAGTACTTC	CASRRAGSNYEQYF
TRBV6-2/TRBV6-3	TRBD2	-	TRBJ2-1	TGTGCCAGCAGTTACGATCCGACTAGCGGGAGCTCCTACAATGAGCAGTTCTTC	CASSYDPTSGSSYNEQFF
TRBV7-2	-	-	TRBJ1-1	TGTGCCAGTTGTGACAGTCTGAACACTGAAGCTTTCTTT	CASCDSLNTEAFF
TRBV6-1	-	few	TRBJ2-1	TGTGCCAGCAGTGGTCGGCTAGCTGCTGAGCAGTTCTTC	CASSGRLAAEQFF
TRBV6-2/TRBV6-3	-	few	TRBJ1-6	TGTGCCAGCAGTTACCAGGGCGTGAAGAGTTCACCCCTCCACTTT	CASSYQGVKSSPLHF
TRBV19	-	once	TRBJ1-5	TGTGCCAGTAGTATAGGTAACAGTTTCAATCAGCCCCAGCATTTT	CASSIGNSFNQPQHF
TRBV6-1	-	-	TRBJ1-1	TGTGCCAGCGGTAGCTTAGGGTATAACACTGAAGCTTTCTTT	CASGSLGYNTEAFF
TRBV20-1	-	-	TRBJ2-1	TGCAGTCCCCGGGGACGGAATAACAATGAGCAGTTCTTC	CSPRGRNNNEQFF
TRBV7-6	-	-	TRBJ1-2	TGTGCCAGCAGTCCCCGGGCCCTCTATGGCTACACCTTC	CASSPRALYGYTF
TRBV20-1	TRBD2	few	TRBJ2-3	TGCAGTGCTAGTAGCGGGGGGGGCACAGATACGCAGTATTTT	CSASSGGGTDTQYF
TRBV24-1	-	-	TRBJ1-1	TGTGCCACCAGTGATTTTCCCCCCCAGGGTTGCACTGAAGCTTTCTTT	CATSDFPPQGCTEAFF
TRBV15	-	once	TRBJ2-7	TGTGCCACCAGCAGAGATTCCCTTGGGCTCTCAAACTTC	CATSRDSLGLSNF
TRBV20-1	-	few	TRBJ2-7	TGCAGTGCTAGAGATATCCTCCCGCCGGGAGTAGACGAGCAGTACTTC	CSARDILPPGVDEQYF
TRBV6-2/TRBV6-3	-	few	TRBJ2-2	TGTGCCAGCTCCCTAGATTACACCGGGGAGCTGTTTTTT	CASSLDYTGELFF
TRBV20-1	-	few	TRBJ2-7	TGCAGTGCTAGAGCTAGGGGCGCCTCTTCCTACGAGCAGTACTTC	CSARARGASSYEQYF
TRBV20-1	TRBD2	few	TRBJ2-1	TGCAGTGCTGATGGACTAGCGGGTTTCAATGAGCAGTTCTTC	CSADGLAGFNEQFF
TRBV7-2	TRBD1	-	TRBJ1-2	TGTGCCAGCAGCGGCCGGGACAGGAGCCCTAACTATGGCTACACCTTC	CASSGRDRSPNYGYTF
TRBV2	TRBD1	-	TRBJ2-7	TGTGCCAGCGGATTAGACAGGGACGCCTACGAGCAGTACTTC	CASGLDRDAYEQYF
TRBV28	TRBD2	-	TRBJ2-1	TGTGCCAGCAGTCTTGGGACTAGCGGGATTGATGAGCAGTTCTTC	CASSLGTSGIDEQFF
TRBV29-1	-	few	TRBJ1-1	TGCAGCGTTGAAAGGGGAGGGGTAAACACTGAAGCTTTCTTT	CSVERGGVNTEAFF
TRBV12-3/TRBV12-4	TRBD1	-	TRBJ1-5	TGTGCCAGCAGTACAGACAGGGGGAGTACTCAGCCCCAGCATTTT	CASSTDRGSTQPQHF
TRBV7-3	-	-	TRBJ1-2	TGTGCCAGCAGCTCCTTCAACCGACTAGAACCTAACTATGGCTACACCTTC	CASSSFNRLEPNYGYTF
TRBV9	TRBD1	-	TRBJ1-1	TGTGCCAGCAGCGTCCTGCAGGGGGCCACGAACACTGAAGCTTTCTTT	CASSVLQGATNTEAFF
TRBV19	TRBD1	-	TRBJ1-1	TGTGCCAGTAGTCCCCAGCGTCCCAGGGGGCGCGGGACTGAAGCTTTCTTT	CASSPQRPRGRGTEAFF
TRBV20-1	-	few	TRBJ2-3	TGCAGTGCTAGAGATATACGGCGGGGAGGCACAGATACGCAGTATTTT	CSARDIRRGGTDTQYF
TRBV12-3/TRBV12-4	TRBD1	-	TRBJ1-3	TGTGCCAGCAGTTCCGACAGGGGGGACACCATATATTTT	CASSSDRGDTIYF
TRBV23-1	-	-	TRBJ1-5	TGCGCCAGCAGTCAATCCGGTTCCGGGGGCCGTAGCAATCAGCCCCAGCATTTT	CASSQSGSGGRSNQPQHF
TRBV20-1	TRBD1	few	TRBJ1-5	TGCAGTGCTAAATCCAGGGGGGTGGGGCCCCAGCATTTT	CSAKSRGVGPQHF
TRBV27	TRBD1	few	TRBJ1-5	TGTGCCAGCAGGACACAGGGGGGAAGCAATCAGCCCCAGCATTTT	CASRTQGGSNQPQHF
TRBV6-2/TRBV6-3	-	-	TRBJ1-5	TGTGCCAGCAGTTACTCAGGCACCTTCAATCAGCCCCAGCATTTT	CASSYSGTFNQPQHF
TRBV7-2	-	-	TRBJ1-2	TGTGCCAGCAGCTTAAAGGGTTCGGCTGGCTACACCTTC	CASSLKGSAGYTF
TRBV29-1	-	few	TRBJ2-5	TGCAGCGTTGAAGCCCGAAGGGGGGGACCAGAGACCCAGTACTTC	CSVEARRGGPETQYF
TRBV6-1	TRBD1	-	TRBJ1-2	TGTGCCAGCAGTCGGACAGGACTCTATGGCTACACCTTC	CASSRTGLYGYTF
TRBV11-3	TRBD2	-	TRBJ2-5	TGTGCCAGCAGCTTAAGACTAGCGGGTCAAGAGACCCAGTACTTC	CASSLRLAGQETQYF